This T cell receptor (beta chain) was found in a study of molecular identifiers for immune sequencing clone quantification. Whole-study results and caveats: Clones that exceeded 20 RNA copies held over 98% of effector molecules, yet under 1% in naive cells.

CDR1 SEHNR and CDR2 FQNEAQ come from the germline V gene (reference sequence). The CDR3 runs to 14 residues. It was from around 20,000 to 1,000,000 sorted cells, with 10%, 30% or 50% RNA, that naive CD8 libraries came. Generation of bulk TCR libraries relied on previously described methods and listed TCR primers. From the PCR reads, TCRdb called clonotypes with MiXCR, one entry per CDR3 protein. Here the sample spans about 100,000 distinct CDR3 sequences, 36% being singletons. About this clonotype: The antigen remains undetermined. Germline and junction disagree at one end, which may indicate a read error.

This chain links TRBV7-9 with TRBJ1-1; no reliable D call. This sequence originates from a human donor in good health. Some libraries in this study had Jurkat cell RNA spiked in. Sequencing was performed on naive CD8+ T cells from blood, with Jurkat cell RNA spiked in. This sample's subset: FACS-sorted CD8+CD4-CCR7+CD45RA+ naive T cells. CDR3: CASSQAGRNTEAYF. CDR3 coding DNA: TGTGCCAGCAGCCAGGCCGGCAGGAACACTGAAGCTTACTTT.